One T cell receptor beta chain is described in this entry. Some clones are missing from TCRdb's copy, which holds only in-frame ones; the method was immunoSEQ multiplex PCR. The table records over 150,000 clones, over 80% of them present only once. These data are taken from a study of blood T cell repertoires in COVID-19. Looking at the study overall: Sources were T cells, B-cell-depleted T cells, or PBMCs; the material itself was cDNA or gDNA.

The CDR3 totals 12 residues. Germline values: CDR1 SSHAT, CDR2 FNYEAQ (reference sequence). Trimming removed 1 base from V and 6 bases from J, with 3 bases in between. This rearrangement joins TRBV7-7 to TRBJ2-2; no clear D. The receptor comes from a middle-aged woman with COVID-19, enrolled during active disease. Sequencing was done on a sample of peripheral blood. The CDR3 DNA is TGTGCCAGCAGCTTAGGGCCCGGGGAGCTGTTTTTT. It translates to CASSLGPGELFF.